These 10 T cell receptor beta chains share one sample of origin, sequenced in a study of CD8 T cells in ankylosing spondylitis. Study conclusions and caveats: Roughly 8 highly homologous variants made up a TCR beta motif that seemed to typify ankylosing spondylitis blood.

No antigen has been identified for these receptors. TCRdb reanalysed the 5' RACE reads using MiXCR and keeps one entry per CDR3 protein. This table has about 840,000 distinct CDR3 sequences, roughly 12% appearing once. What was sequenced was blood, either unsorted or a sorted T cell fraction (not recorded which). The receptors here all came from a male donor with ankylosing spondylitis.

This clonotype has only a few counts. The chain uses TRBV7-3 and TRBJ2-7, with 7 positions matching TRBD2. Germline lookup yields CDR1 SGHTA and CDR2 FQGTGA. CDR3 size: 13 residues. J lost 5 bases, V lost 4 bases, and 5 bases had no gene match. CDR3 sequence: CASSSGLGDEQYF. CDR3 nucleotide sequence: TGTGCCAGCAGCTCCGGACTAGGGGACGAGCAGTACTTC.

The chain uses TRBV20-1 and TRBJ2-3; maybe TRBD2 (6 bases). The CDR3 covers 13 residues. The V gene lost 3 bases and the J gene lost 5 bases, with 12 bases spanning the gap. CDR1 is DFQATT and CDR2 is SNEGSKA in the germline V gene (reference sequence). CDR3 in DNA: TGCAGTGCTAGGGGCGGGGCCCGAGATACGCAGTATTTT. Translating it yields CSARGGARDTQYF.

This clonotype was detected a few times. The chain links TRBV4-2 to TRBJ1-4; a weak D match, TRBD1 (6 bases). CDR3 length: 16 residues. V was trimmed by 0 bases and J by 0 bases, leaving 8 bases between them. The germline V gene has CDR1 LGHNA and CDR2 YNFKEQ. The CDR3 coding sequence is TGTGCCAGCAGCCAAGAGGACAGCGCAACTAATGAAAAACTGTTTTTT. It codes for CASSQEDSATNEKLFF.

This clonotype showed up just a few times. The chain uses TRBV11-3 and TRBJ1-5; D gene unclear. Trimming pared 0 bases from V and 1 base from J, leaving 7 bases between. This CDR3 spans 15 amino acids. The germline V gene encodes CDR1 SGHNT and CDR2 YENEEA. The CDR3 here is CASSLDLGSNQPQHF. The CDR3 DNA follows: TGTGCCAGCAGCTTAGATTTAGGGAGCAATCAGCCCCAGCATTTT.

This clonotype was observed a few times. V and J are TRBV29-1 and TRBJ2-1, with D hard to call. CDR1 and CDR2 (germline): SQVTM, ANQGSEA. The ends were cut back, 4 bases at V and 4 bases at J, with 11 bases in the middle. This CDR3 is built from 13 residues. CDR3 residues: CSVVTFTYNEQFF. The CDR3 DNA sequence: TGCAGCGTTGTAACATTTACATACAATGAGCAGTTCTTC.

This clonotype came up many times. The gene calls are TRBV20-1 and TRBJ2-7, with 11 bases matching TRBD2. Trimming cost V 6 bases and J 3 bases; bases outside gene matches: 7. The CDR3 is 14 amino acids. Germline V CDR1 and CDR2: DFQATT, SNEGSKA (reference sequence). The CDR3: CSAPPSGRHYEQYF. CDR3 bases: TGCAGTGCCCCCCCTAGCGGGAGGCACTACGAGCAGTACTTC.

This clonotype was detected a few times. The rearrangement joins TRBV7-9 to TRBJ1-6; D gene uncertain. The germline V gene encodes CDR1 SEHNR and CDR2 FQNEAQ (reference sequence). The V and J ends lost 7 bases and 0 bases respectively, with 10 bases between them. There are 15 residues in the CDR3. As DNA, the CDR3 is TGTGCCAGCACCCTCGATAGCTCCTATAATTCACCCCTCCACTTT. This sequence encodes CASTLDSSYNSPLHF.

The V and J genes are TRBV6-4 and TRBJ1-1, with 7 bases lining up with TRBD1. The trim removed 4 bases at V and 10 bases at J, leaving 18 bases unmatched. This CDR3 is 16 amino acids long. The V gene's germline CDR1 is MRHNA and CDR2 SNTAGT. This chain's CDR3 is CASSANPFVRGRRAFF. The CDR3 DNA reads TGTGCCAGCAGTGCCAACCCCTTTGTGAGGGGGCGCAGAGCTTTCTTT.

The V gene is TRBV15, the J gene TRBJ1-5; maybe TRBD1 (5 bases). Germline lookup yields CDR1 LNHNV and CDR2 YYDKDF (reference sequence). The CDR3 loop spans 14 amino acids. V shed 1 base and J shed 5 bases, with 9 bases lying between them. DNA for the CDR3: TGTGCCACCAGCAGAGCAGGGACGGATCAGCCCCAGCATTTT. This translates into CATSRAGTDQPQHF.

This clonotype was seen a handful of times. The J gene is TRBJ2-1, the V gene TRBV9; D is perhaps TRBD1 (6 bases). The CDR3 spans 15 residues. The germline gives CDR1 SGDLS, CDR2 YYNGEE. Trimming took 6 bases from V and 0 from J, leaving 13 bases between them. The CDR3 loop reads CASTTGGSSYNEQFF. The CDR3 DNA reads TGTGCCAGCACCACTGGGGGCAGCTCCTACAATGAGCAGTTCTTC.